Each of the 7 T cell receptor beta chains below was sequenced from the same sample in a study of shared clonotypes between healthy human individuals. Libraries were prepared by immunoSEQ multiplex PCR; TCRdb keeps only in-frame clonotypes and omits some of them. The sample includes millions of clones, approximately 92% of them seen just once. Sequenced material: naive CD4+ T cells sorted from blood. Subset noted: CD45RA+ positively selected. The receptors shown here come from a man between 18 and 35 years old in good health.

The chain links TRBV25-1 to TRBJ1-5; TRBD1 is a possible D gene (5 bases). In germline, CDR1 is MGHDK, CDR2 SYGVNS. Trimming took off 6 bases at V and 9 bases at J, with 18 bases between the two ends. The CDR3 totals 14 residues. CDR3 nucleotide sequence: TGTGCCAGCAGCGGAGTTGGGGGGATAGGGCCCCAGCATTTT. Amino acids: CASSGVGGIGPQHF. Drawing the rest from reference TRBV25-1 and TRBJ1-5, the complete variable domain is EADIYQTPRYLVIGTGKKITLECSQTMGHDKMYWYQQDPGMELHLIHYSYGVNSTEKGDLSSESTVSRIRTEHFPLTLESARPSHTSQYLCASSGVGGIGPQHFGDGTRLSIL.

The V and J genes are TRBV25-1 and TRBJ1-6; 7 bases fit TRBD1. V shed 6 bases and J 7 bases; nucleotides not matched to a gene: 6. Per germline, CDR1 MGHDK and CDR2 SYGVNS. There are 14 residues in the CDR3. The CDR3 nucleotides are TGTGCCAGCAGCCGACAGGGAATGAATTCACCCCTCCACTTT. Its protein is CASSRQGMNSPLHF.

The rearrangement links TRBV27 to TRBJ2-7; D is unresolved. Trimming pared 6 bases from V and 6 bases from J, leaving 12 bases between. Germline V gene data show CDR1 as MNHEY and CDR2 as SMNVEV (reference sequence). CDR3 size: 12 residues. CDR3 sequence: CASSRTGGEQYF. The CDR3 nucleotides are TGTGCCAGCAGCCGGACGGGTGGCGAGCAGTACTTC.

This chain joins TRBV5-1 and TRBJ2-2; a weak D match, TRBD1 (5 bases). Germline V lookup: CDR1 SGHRS, CDR2 YFSETQ. Deletions cut 4 bases from V and 3 bases from J, with 16 bases between. The CDR3 has 16 residues. CDR3 protein: CASSGRVTAHTGELFF. CDR3 in DNA: TGCGCCAGCAGCGGCAGAGTGACAGCTCACACCGGGGAGCTGTTTTTT.

The CDR3 DNA sequence: TGTGCCAGCAGTACCACTAGCGGGGGGGCGGCAGATACGCAGTATTTT. Translated: CASSTTSGGAADTQYF. V usage is TRBV28 and J usage is TRBJ2-3; 13 bases agree with TRBD2. The ends lost 5 bases at V and 4 bases at J; junction bases unmatched: 6. Germline loops: CDR1 MDHEN, CDR2 SYDVKM. The CDR3 runs 16 residues.

The chain carries TRBV7-2 and TRBJ1-1; the D gene is possibly TRBD1 (5 bases). V was clipped by 5 bases and J by 0 bases, with 10 bases between them. This CDR3 has 14 residues. Germline CDR1 and CDR2: SGHTA and FQGNSA. CDR3 nucleotides: TGTGCCAGCAGCCCGGGACCGATGAACACTGAAGCTTTCTTT. The encoded protein is CASSPGPMNTEAFF.

V gene TRBV19 combines with J gene TRBJ2-1; D tentatively reads TRBD1 or TRBD2 (5 bases each). V gave up 3 bases and J gave up 6 bases, with 15 bases separating them. The CDR3 spans 15 residues. The germline V gene encodes CDR1 LNHDA and CDR2 SQIVND (reference sequence). CDR3 coding DNA: TGTGCCAGTAGTATCGGCGGGCCAGGGACCAATGAGCAGTTCTTC. Protein product: CASSIGGPGTNEQFF.